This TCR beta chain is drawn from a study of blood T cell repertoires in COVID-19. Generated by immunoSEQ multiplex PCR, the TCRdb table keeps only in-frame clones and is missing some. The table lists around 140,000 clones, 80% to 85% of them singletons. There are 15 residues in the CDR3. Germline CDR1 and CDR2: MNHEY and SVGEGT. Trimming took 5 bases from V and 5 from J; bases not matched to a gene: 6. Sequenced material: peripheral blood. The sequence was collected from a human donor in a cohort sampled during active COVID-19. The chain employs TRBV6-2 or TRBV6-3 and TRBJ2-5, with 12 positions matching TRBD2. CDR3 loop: CASSTGLAGLETQYF. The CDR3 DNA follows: TGTGCCAGCAGTACCGGACTAGCGGGATTGGAGACCCAGTACTTC.